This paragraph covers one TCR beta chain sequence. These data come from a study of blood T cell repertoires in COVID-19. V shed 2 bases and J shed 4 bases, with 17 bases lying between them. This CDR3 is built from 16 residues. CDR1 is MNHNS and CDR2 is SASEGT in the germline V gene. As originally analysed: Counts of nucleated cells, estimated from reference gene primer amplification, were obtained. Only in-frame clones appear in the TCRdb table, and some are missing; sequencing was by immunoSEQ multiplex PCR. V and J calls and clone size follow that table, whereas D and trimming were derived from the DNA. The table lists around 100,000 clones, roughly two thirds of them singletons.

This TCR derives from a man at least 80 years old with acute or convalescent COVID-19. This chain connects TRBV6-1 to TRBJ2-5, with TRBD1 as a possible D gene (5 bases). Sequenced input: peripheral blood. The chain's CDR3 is CASSELRTRDRETQYF. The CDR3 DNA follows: TGTGCCAGCAGTGAACTTCGGACAAGGGATCGAGAGACCCAGTACTTC.